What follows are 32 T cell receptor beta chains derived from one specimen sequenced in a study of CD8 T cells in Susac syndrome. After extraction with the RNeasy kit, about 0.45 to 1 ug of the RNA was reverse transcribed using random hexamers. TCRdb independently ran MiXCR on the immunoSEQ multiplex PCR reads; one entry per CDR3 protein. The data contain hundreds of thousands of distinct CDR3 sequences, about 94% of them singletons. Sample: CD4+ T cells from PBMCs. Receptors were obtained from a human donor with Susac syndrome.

Written as DNA, the CDR3 is TGTGCCAGCAGCCGAGGGGGCGACCCAGATACGCAGTATTTT. This codes for CASSRGGDPDTQYF. The chain joins TRBV9 to TRBJ2-3; 7 bases agree with TRBD1. V was clipped by 4 bases and J by 4 bases; unmatched bases: 6. The CDR3 runs 14 residues. Germline CDR1 reads SGDLS; CDR2 reads YYNGEE.

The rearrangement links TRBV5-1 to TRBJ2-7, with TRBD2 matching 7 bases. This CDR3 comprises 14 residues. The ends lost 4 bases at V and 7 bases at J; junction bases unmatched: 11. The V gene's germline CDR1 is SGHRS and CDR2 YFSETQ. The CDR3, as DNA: TGCGCCAGCAGCCGATCGGGGGGTCTAGGAGAGCAGTACTTC. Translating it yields CASSRSGGLGEQYF.

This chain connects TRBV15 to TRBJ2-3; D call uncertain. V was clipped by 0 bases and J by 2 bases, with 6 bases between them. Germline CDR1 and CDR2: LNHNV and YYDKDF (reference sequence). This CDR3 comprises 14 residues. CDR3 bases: TGTGCCACCAGCAGAGATCTGGCCACAGATACGCAGTATTTT. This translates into CATSRDLATDTQYF.

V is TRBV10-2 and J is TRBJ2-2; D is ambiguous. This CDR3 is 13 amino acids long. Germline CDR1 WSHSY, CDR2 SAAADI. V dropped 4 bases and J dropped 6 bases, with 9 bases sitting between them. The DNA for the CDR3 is TGCGCCAGCAGTGGGACCCAGCCCGGGGAGCTGTTTTTT. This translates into CASSGTQPGELFF.

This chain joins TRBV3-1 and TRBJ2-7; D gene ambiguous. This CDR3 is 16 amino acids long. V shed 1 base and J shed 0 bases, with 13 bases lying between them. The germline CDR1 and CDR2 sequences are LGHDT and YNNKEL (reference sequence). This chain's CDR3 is CASSQGILTGSYEQYF. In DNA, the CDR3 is TGTGCCAGCAGCCAAGGGATCCTTACCGGCTCCTACGAGCAGTACTTC.

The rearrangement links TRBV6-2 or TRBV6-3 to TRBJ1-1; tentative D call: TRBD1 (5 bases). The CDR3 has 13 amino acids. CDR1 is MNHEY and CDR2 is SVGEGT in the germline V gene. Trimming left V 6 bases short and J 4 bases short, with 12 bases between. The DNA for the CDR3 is TGTGCCAGCAGCTTCGGGGACGGCACTGAAGCTTTCTTT. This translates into CASSFGDGTEAFF.

CDR3 in amino acids: CSARDYRGGRTDTQYF. CDR3 nucleotides: TGCAGTGCTAGAGATTATCGGGGCGGGCGCACAGATACGCAGTATTTT. The chain uses TRBV20-1 and TRBJ2-3; D is tentatively TRBD1 or TRBD2 (5 bases each). This CDR3 is built from 16 residues. The V end lost 0 bases, the J end lost 1 base, and 14 bases lay between the germline ends. CDR1 is DFQATT and CDR2 is SNEGSKA in the germline V gene (reference sequence).

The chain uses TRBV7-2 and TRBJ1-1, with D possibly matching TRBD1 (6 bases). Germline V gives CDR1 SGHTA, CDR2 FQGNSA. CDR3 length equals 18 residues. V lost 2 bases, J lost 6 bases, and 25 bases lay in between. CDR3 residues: CASSLRGGGDSQRAEAFF. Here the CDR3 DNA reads TGTGCCAGCAGCTTACGCGGGGGGGGCGACAGCCAGAGAGCTGAAGCTTTCTTT.

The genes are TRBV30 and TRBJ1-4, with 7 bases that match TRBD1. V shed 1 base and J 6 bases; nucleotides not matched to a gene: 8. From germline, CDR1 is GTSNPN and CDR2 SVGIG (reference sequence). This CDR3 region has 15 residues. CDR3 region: CAWSDGTARDEKLFF. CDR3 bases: TGTGCCTGGAGTGATGGGACAGCTAGAGATGAAAAACTGTTTTTT. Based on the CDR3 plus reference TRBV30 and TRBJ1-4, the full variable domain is SQTIHQWPATLVQPVGSPLSLECTVEGTSNPNLYWYRQAAGRGLQLLFYSVGIGQISSEVPQNLSASRPQDRQFILSSKKLLLSDSGFYLCAWSDGTARDEKLFFGSGTQLSVL.

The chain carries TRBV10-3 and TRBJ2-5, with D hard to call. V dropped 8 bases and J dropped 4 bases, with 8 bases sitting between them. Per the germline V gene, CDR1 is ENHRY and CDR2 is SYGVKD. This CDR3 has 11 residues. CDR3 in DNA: TGTGCCATCCAATTGGGAGAGACCCAGTACTTC. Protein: CAIQLGETQYF.

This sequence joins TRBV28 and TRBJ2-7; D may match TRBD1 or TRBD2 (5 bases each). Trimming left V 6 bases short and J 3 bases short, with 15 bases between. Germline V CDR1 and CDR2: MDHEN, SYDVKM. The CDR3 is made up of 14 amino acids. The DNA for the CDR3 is TGTGCCAGCAGCGATTCATGGGGGAGCTACGAGCAGTACTTC. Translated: CASSDSWGSYEQYF. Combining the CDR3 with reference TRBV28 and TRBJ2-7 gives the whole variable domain DVKVTQSSRYLVKRTGEKVFLECVQDMDHENMFWYRQDPGLGLRLIYFSYDVKMKEKGDIPEGYSVSREKKERFSLILESASTNQTSMYLCASSDSWGSYEQYFGPGTRLTVT.

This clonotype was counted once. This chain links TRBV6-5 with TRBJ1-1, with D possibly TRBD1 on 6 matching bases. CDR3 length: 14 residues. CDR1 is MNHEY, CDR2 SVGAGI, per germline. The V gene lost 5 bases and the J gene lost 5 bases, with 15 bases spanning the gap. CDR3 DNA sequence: TGTGCCAGCAGTCGAGGGGGGGAGTGGACTGAAGCTTTCTTT. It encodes CASSRGGEWTEAFF.

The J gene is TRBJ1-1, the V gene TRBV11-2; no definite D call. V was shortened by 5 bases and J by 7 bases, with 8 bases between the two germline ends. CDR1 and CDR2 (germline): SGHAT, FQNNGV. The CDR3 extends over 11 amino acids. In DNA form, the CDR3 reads TGTGCCAGCAGCCCCCGTGATGAAGCTTTCTTT. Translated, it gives CASSPRDEAFF.

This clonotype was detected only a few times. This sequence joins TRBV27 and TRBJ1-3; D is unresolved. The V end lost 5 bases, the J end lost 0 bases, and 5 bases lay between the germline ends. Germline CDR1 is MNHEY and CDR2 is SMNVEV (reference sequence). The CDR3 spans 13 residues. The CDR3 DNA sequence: TGTGCCAGCAGTGAGAGCTCTGGAAACACCATATATTTT. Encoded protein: CASSESSGNTIYF.

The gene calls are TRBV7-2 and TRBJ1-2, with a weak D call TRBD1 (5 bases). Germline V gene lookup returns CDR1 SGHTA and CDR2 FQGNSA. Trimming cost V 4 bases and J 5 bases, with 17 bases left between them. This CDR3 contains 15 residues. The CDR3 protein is CASSSPRGRVYGYTF. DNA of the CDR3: TGTGCCAGCAGCTCCCCTAGGGGCAGGGTGTATGGCTACACCTTC.

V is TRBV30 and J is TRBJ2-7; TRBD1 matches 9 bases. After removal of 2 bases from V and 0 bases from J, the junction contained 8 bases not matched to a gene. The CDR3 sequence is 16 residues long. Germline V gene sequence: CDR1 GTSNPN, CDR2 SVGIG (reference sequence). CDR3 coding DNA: TGTGCCTGGAGTAATCCGGGACAGGGAAGCTCCTACGAGCAGTACTTC. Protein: CAWSNPGQGSSYEQYF.

This CDR3 is CASSLWLTQGNQPQHF. The CDR3 DNA follows: TGTGCCAGCAGTTTATGGTTGACGCAGGGTAATCAGCCCCAGCATTTT. This chain links TRBV12-3 or TRBV12-4 with TRBJ1-5, with a possible D match to TRBD1 (5 bases). V lost 2 bases and J 4 bases, leaving 15 bases between the germline ends. CDR3 length: 16 residues.

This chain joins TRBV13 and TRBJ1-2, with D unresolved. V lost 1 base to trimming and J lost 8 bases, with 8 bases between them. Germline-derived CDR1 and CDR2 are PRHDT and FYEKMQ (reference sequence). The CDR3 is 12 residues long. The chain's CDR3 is CASSLVSGGYTF. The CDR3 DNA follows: TGTGCCAGCAGCTTAGTTAGCGGAGGCTACACCTTC.

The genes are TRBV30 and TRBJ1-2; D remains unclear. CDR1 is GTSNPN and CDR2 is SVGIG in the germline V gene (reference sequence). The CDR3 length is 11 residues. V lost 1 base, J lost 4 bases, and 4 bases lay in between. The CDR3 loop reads CAWSGIYGYTF. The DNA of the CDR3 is TGTGCCTGGAGTGGGATCTATGGCTACACCTTC.

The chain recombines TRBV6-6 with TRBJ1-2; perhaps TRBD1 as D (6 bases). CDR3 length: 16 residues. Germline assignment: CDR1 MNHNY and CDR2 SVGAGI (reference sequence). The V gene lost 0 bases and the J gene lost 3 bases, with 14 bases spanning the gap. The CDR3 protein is CASSYSWIRGDYGYTF. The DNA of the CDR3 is TGTGCCAGCAGTTACTCGTGGATCAGGGGTGACTATGGCTACACCTTC.

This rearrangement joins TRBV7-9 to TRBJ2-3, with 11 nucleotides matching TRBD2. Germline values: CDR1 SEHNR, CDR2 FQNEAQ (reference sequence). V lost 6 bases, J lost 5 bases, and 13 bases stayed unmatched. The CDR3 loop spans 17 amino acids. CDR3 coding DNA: TGTGCCAGCAGACGTGAGGCTAGCGGGGGGCGCGGAGATACGCAGTATTTT. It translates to CASRREASGGRGDTQYF.

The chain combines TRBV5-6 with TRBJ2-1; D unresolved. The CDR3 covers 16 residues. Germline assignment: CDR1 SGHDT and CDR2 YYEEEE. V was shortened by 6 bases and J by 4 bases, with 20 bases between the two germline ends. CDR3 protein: CASTVMRELVYNEQFF. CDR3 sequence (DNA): TGTGCCAGCACCGTAATGCGCGAGTTAGTGTACAATGAGCAGTTCTTC.

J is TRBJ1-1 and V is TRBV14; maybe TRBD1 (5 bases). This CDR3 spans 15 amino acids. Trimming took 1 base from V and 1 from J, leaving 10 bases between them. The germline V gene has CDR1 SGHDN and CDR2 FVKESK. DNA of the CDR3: TGTGCCAGCAGCCAAGGCCCCGGGGGGAACACTGAAGCTTTCTTT. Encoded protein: CASSQGPGGNTEAFF.

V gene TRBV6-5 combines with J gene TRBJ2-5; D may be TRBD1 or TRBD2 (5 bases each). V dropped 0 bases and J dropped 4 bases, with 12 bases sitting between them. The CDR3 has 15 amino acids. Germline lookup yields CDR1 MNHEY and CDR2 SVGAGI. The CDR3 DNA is TGTGCCAGCAGTTACTCGAGAATTGGGGGAGAGACCCAGTACTTC. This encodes CASSYSRIGGETQYF.

In DNA form, the CDR3 reads TGTGCCAGCAGCTTAGTCGCTGACAGGACAACTAATGAAAAACTGTTTTTT. Translating gives CASSLVADRTTNEKLFF. The rearrangement joins TRBV7-2 to TRBJ1-4; a weak D match, TRBD1 (6 bases). CDR1 and CDR2 (germline): SGHTA, FQGNSA. The CDR3 runs 17 residues. V was cut by 1 base and J by 0 bases, with 12 bases left in between.

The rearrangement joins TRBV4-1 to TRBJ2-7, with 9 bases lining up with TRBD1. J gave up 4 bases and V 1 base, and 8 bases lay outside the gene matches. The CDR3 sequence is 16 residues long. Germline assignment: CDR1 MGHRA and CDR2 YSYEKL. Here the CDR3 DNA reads TGCGCCAGCAGCCAAGGAAGACAGGGGGGTTCATACGAGCAGTACTTC. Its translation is CASSQGRQGGSYEQYF.

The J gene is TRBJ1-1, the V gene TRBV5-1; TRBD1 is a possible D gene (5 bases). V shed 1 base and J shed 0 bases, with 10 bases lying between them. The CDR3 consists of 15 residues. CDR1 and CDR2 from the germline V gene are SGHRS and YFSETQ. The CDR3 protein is CASSLLSGMNTEAFF. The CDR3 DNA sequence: TGCGCCAGCAGCTTGTTGTCAGGGATGAACACTGAAGCTTTCTTT.

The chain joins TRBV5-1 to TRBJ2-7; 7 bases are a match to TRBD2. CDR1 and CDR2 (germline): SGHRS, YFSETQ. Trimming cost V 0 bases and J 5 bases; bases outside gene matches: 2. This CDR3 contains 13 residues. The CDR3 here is CASSLGTRNEQYF. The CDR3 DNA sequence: TGCGCCAGCAGCTTGGGGACTAGAAACGAGCAGTACTTC.

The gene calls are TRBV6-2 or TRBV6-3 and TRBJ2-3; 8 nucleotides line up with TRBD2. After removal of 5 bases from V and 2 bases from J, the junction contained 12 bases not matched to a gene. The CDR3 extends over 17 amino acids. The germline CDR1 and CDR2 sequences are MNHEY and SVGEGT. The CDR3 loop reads CASSRAPGTRSTDTQYF. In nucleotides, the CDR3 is TGTGCCAGCAGTCGGGCCCCCGGGACTAGATCCACAGATACGCAGTATTTT.

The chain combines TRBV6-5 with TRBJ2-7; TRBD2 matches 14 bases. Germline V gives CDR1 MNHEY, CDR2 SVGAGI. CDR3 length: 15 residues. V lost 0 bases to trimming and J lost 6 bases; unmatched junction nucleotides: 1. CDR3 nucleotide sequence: TGTGCCAGCAGTTACTCGACTAGCGGGGGGGTCGAGCAGTACTTC. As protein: CASSYSTSGGVEQYF.

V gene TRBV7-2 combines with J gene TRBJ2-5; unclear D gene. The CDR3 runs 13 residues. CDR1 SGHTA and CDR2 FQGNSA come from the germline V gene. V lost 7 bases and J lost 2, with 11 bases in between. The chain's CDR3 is CASIFREQETQYF. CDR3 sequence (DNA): TGTGCCAGCATCTTTAGGGAACAAGAGACCCAGTACTTC.

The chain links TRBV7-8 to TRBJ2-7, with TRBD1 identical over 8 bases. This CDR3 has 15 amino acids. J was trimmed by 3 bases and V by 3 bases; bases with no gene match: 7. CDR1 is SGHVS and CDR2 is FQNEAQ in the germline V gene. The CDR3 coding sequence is TGTGCCAGCAGCTTGAAGACAGGGGTGGGCTACGAGCAGTACTTC. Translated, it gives CASSLKTGVGYEQYF.